This T cell receptor beta chain was obtained from a study of blood T cell repertoires in COVID-19. About the research overall: Samples taken during acute and convalescent COVID-19 were collected in the United States, Italy and Spain. T cells, B-cell-depleted T cells, or PBMCs supplied cDNA or gDNA.

Per germline, CDR1 SGDLS and CDR2 YYNGEE. Deletions cut 4 bases from V and 8 bases from J, with 15 bases between. The length of the CDR3 is 13 residues. Per the study methods: Reference gene primer amplification yielded estimated nucleated cell counts. Produced via immunoSEQ multiplex PCR; TCRdb's table is partial and in-frame only. Clone size and V and J calls were adopted from that table, with D and trimming inferred from the DNA. The sample records about 270,000 clones, 82% being singletons. Sequencing was performed on peripheral blood. The sequence came from a woman younger than 35 with acute or convalescent COVID-19. The chain joins TRBV9 to TRBJ1-2; D perhaps matches TRBD1 (5 bases). CDR3 region: CASSTIPGGGYTF. For the CDR3, the DNA is TGTGCCAGCAGCACCATCCCCGGGGGGGGCTACACCTTC.